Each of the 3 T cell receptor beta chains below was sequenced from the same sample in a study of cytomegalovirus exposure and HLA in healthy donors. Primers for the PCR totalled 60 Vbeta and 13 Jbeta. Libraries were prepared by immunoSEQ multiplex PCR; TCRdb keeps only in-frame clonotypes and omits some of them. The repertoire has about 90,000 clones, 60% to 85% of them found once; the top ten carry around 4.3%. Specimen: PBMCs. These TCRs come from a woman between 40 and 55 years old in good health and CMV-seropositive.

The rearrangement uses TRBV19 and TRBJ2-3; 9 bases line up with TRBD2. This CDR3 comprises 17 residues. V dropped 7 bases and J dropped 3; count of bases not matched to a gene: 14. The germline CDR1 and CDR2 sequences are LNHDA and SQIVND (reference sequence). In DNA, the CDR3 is TGTGCCAGTACCGGGCACGGGGGTAGCGGGAGAACAGATACGCAGTATTTT. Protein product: CASTGHGGSGRTDTQYF.

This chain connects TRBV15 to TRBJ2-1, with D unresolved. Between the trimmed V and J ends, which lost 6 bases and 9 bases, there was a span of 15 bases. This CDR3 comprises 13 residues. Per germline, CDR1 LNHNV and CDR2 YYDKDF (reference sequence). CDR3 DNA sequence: TGTGCCACCAGAACTAATCCCCAAGGTGAGCAGTTCTTC. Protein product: CATRTNPQGEQFF.

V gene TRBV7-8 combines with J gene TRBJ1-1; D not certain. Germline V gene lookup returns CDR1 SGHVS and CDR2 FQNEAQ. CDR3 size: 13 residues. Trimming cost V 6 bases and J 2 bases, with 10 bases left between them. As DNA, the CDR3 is TGTGCCAGCAGTTCTCAACTCAACACTGAAGCTTTCTTT. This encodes CASSSQLNTEAFF.